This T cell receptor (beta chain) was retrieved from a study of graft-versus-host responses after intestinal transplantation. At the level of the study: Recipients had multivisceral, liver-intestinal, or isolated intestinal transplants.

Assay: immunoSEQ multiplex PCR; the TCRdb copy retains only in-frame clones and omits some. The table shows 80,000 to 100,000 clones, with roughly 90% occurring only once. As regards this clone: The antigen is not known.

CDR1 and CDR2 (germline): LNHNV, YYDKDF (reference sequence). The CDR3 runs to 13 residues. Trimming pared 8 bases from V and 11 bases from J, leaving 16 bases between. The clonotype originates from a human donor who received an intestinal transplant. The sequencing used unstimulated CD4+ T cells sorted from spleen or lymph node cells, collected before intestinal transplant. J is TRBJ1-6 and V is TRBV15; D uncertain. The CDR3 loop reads CATRGAGRAPLHF. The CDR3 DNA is TGTGCCACCCGAGGAGCCGGGAGGGCACCCCTCCACTTT. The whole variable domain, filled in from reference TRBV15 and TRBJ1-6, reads DAMVIQNPRYQVTQFGKPVTLSCSQTLNHNVMYWYQQKSSQAPKLLFHYYDKDFNNEADTPDNFQSRRPNTSFCFLDIRSPGLGDTAMYLCATRGAGRAPLHFGNGTRLTVT.